This T cell receptor beta chain was recovered during a study of Ad26.COV2.S vaccination and SARS-CoV-2 variants. Stated treatment: about 20 received Ad26.COV2.S at low or high dose, single or two shots; several received placebo; per-sample allocation not given. On day 63 after the first injection, vaccine and placebo recipients gave samples. The CDR3 has 14 residues. CDR1 and CDR2 (germline): LGHDT, YNNKEL (reference sequence). Trimming took 3 bases from V and 1 from J, leaving 9 bases between them. Profiled with immunoSEQ multiplex PCR; TCRdb holds only in-frame clones, not every one. The repertoire consists of 430,000 or so clones, with roughly 89% occurring once and the leading ten covering about 2.7%. The study, taken as a whole, reports: Marked by substantial breadth, spike-specific CD8+ and CD4+ T cell responses were reportedly seen after vaccination.

Details on this clone: Its specificity is not known.

The chain joins TRBV3-1 (or the pseudogene TRBV3-2) to TRBJ1-2; tentatively, D is TRBD1 (5 bases). This sample comprised peripheral blood, obtained in a trial of Ad26.COV2.S vaccine versus placebo. The receptor was derived from a person aged 18 to 65 who received the Ad26.COV2.S COVID-19 vaccine or a placebo. The CDR3 loop reads CASSHRGINYGYTF. The CDR3 region has the DNA TGTGCCAGCAGCCATCGGGGGATTAACTATGGCTACACCTTC.